This is a list of T cell receptor beta chains from one sample in a study of cytomegalovirus exposure and HLA in healthy donors. Profiling relied on immunoSEQ multiplex PCR, and the TCRdb table lists in-frame clones only, not all of them. The table records around 190,000 clones, roughly 83% of them present only once. The specimen was PBMCs. The source is a woman aged 18-29 years in good health and CMV-seronegative. CDR3s include the opening cysteine and the closing phenylalanine or tryptophan. Fields, in order: J gene, V gene, D gene, clone size, CDR3 protein, CDR3 DNA. A D gene is named only where the DNA matches it firmly. The size of a clone is reported for some rows only, either as once, few or many, or as a class for expanded clones.

>TRBJ1-1|TRBV5-8|NA|NA
CASSTTAREAFF
TGTGCCAGCAGCACGACTGCGCGGGAAGCTTTCTTT
>TRBJ2-6|TRBV13|TRBD1|NA
CASSQGRDRGPGANVLTF
TGTGCCAGCAGCCAGGGTCGAGACAGGGGGCCTGGGGCCAACGTCCTGACTTTC
>TRBJ1-1|TRBV25-1|TRBD1|NA
CASSHRQGQSEAFF
TGTGCCAGCAGTCACCGACAGGGACAATCTGAAGCTTTCTTT
>TRBJ1-2|TRBV7-3|TRBD1|NA
CASSLGTGASRDGYTF
TGTGCCAGCAGCTTAGGGACAGGGGCATCTCGGGATGGCTACACCTTC
>TRBJ2-5|TRBV5-1|NA|NA
CASRGSSGQETQYF
TGCGCCAGCAGAGGGTCGAGCGGTCAAGAGACCCAGTACTTC
>TRBJ2-3|TRBV5-1|TRBD1|NA
CASSVDRVGTDTQYF
TGCGCCAGCAGCGTGGACAGGGTTGGCACAGATACGCAGTATTTT
>TRBJ2-7|TRBV28|TRBD2|once
CASSLMASGRVYRDEQYF
TGTGCCAGCAGTTTAATGGCTAGCGGGAGGGTTTATCGTGACGAGCAGTACTTC
>TRBJ1-4|TRBV7-6|NA|NA
CASSLNRALTNEKLFF
TGTGCCAGCAGCTTAAACAGGGCGCTGACTAATGAAAAACTGTTTTTT
>TRBJ2-3|TRBV7-9|TRBD2|once
CASSTLLAGDSDTQYF
TGTGCCAGCAGCACGCTTCTAGCGGGAGACTCAGATACGCAGTATTTT
>TRBJ2-1|TRBV19|NA|NA
CASSMGAPRLKNEQFF
TGTGCCAGTAGTATGGGGGCCCCCCGGCTTAAGAATGAGCAGTTCTTC
>TRBJ1-6|TRBV6-1|NA|NA
CASSDSVGDSPLHF
TGTGCCAGCAGTGATTCGGTAGGGGATTCACCCCTCCACTTT
>TRBJ1-6|TRBV10-3|TRBD1|once
CAISGTGTDNSPLHF
TGTGCCATCAGCGGAACCGGGACAGATAATTCACCCCTCCACTTT
>TRBJ2-5|TRBV18|NA|NA
CASSPGTYPPETQYF
TGTGCCAGCTCACCAGGGACTTACCCCCCAGAGACCCAGTACTTC
>TRBJ1-1|TRBV30|NA|NA
CAWARPGVTNTEAFF
TGTGCCTGGGCTCGTCCCGGTGTTACGAACACTGAAGCTTTCTTT
>TRBJ2-1|TRBV13|TRBD2|NA
CASSLPPRGGSFGEQFF
TGTGCCAGCAGCCTCCCCCCCCGGGGCGGGAGTTTTGGTGAGCAGTTCTTC
>TRBJ2-7|TRBV11-2|TRBD2|NA
CASSTRLAGGSEQYF
TGTGCCAGCAGCACTCGACTAGCGGGAGGGTCCGAGCAGTACTTC
>TRBJ1-3|TRBV12-5|NA|NA
CASGLSTDFNTIYF
TGTGCTAGTGGTTTGTCGACAGATTTTAACACCATATATTTT
>TRBJ1-3|TRBV7-2|TRBD1|NA
CASSNAGGPGNTIYF
TGTGCCAGCAGCAATGCAGGGGGCCCTGGAAACACCATATATTTT
>TRBJ1-5|TRBV5-8|TRBD1|NA
CASSFARAGGNQPQHF
TGTGCCAGCAGCTTCGCCAGGGCAGGGGGAAATCAGCCCCAGCATTTT
>TRBJ2-1|TRBV7-9|TRBD2|NA
CASSLVTASSGASYNEQFF
TGTGCCAGCAGCTTAGTTACGGCGTCTAGCGGGGCCTCCTACAATGAGCAGTTCTTC
>TRBJ2-1|TRBV4-2|NA|NA
CASSGDFEQFF
TGTGCCAGCAGCGGGGACTTCGAGCAGTTCTTC